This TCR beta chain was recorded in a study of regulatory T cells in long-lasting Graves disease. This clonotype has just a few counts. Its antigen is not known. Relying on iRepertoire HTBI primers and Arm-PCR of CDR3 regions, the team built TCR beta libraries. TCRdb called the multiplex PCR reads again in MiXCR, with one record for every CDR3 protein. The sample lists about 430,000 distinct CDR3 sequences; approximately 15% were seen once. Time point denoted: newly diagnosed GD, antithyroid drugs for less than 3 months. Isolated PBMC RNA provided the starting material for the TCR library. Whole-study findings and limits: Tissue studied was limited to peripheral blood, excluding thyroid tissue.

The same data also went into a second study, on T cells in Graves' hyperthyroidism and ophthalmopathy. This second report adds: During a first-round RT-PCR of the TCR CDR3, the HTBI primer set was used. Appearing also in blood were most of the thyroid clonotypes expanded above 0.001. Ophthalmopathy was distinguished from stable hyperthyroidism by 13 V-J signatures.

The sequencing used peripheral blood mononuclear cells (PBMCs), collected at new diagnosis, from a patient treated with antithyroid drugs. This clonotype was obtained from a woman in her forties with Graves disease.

The CDR3 protein is CSGWEGVLGTEAFF. CDR3 nucleotide sequence: TGCAGCGGATGGGAGGGGGTCCTGGGGACTGAAGCTTTCTTT. The J gene is TRBJ1-1, the V gene TRBV29-1; tentatively, D is TRBD1 (6 bases). Germline lookup yields CDR1 SQVTM and CDR2 ANQGSEA. The CDR3 is 14 residues long. V was trimmed by 7 bases and J by 5 bases, leaving 20 bases between them.